The rows below give T cell receptor beta chains drawn from one sample of a study of blood T cell repertoires in COVID-19. The table came from immunoSEQ multiplex PCR; TCRdb's copy has only in-frame clones and leaves some out. The table includes 150,000 to 200,000 clones, just under 95% detected once. Sequencing was done on a sample of peripheral blood. Every receptor here comes from a woman aged 50 to 60 with acute or convalescent COVID-19. CDR3s include the opening cysteine and the closing phenylalanine or tryptophan. D genes are given only for firm matches. Rows may omit the clone size; those that give it use once, few, many or a size class.

D gene	clone size	V gene	J gene	CDR3 protein	CDR3 DNA
TRBD2	NA	TRBV14	TRBJ2-7	CASSPEEAGGFSEGSYEQYF	TGTGCCAGCAGCCCGGAGGAAGCGGGAGGTTTTTCAGAGGGCTCCTACGAGCAGTACTTC
TRBD1	NA	TRBV5-6	TRBJ1-1	CASSLTDRDRTEAFF	TGTGCCAGCAGCCTAACCGACAGGGATCGGACTGAAGCTTTCTTT
NA	once	TRBV4-1	TRBJ1-1	CASSQEFPENTEAFF	TGCGCCAGCAGCCAAGAATTCCCAGAGAACACTGAAGCTTTCTTT
NA	NA	TRBV3-1/TRBV3-2	TRBJ1-4	CASRGVATGGEKLFF	TGTGCCAGCCGCGGCGTGGCTACCGGAGGTGAAAAACTGTTTTTT
NA	NA	TRBV30	TRBJ1-5	CAWSVLSNQPQHF	TGTGCCTGGAGTGTACTCAGCAATCAGCCCCAGCATTTT
NA	NA	TRBV2	TRBJ2-7	CASSDPRVNRDYEQYF	TGTGCCAGCAGTGACCCGCGGGTGAACAGGGACTACGAGCAGTACTTC
TRBD1	NA	TRBV2	TRBJ2-5	CASRAGQGAKTQYF	TGTGCCAGCAGGGCCGGACAGGGGGCAAAGACCCAGTACTTC
NA	NA	TRBV25-1	TRBJ1-2	CASSHTHGYTF	TGTGCCAGCAGTCACACCCATGGCTACACCTTC
NA	NA	TRBV10-3	TRBJ1-2	CAISRETNYGYTF	TGTGCCATCAGTCGGGAAACCAACTATGGCTACACCTTC
NA	NA	TRBV4-3	TRBJ1-2	CASSQGGPGQLYGYTF	TGCGCCAGCAGCCAAGGTGGACCCGGACAGCTCTATGGCTACACCTTC
NA	NA	TRBV7-8	TRBJ2-2	CASSLRVWNTGELFF	TGTGCCAGCAGCTTAAGAGTCTGGAACACCGGGGAGCTGTTTTTT
TRBD1	NA	TRBV2	TRBJ1-2	CASSAPLTGGDYGYTF	TGTGCCAGCAGTGCCCCGCTAACAGGGGGCGACTATGGCTACACCTTC
TRBD1	NA	TRBV6-2/TRBV6-3	TRBJ1-2	CASSPLAGGYGYTF	TGTGCCAGCAGCCCCCTGGCAGGGGGCTATGGCTACACCTTC
NA	NA	TRBV19	TRBJ1-6	CASSEDMGSPLHF	TGTGCCAGTAGTGAGGACATGGGCTCACCCCTCCACTTT
NA	NA	TRBV3-1/TRBV3-2	TRBJ1-6	CASSQESLDNSPLHF	TGTGCCAGCAGCCAAGAGAGTTTAGATAATTCACCCCTCCACTTT
NA	once	TRBV19	TRBJ1-6	CASSRPNPLHF	TGTGCCAGTAGTAGGCCCAATCCCCTCCACTTT
TRBD2	NA	TRBV4-2	TRBJ2-3	CASSQQQRGVTDTQYF	TGTGCCAGCAGCCAGCAGCAACGGGGGGTCACAGATACGCAGTATTTT
NA	NA	TRBV27	TRBJ1-6	CASSPYPVDNSPLHF	TGTGCCAGCAGTCCGTATCCAGTCGATAATTCACCCCTCCACTTT
TRBD1	NA	TRBV7-9	TRBJ2-7	CASSRDRGRYEQYF	TGTGCCAGCAGCAGGGACAGGGGGCGCTACGAGCAGTACTTC
TRBD1	NA	TRBV4-2	TRBJ2-7	CASSQATNRGSYEQYF	TGTGCCAGCAGCCAGGCTACAAACAGGGGATCCTACGAGCAGTACTTC
NA	NA	TRBV10-3	TRBJ1-3	CAISEFLRDLSGNTIYF	TGTGCCATCAGTGAGTTCTTGCGGGACTTATCGGGAAACACCATATATTTT
NA	NA	TRBV18	TRBJ1-5	CASSPPSTGQPQHF	TGTGCCAGCTCACCACCGTCGACGGGACAGCCCCAGCATTTT
NA	few	TRBV7-2	TRBJ1-2	CASSPGIGYGYTF	TGTGCCAGCAGCCCAGGGATTGGCTATGGCTACACCTTC
TRBD1	NA	TRBV30	TRBJ1-1	CALGQGVWVTEAFF	TGTGCATTAGGACAGGGGGTTTGGGTCACTGAAGCTTTCTTT
TRBD1	NA	TRBV2	TRBJ1-2	CARRQGGQTGNFGYTF	TGTGCCAGGAGACAGGGGGGACAAACCGGAAACTTTGGCTACACCTTC
NA	NA	TRBV9	TRBJ1-1	CASSADRNTEAFF	TGTGCCAGCAGCGCCGACAGGAACACTGAAGCTTTCTTT
NA	NA	TRBV7-9	TRBJ2-1	CASSLGPSNEQFF	TGTGCCAGCAGCTTAGGGCCCAGCAATGAGCAGTTCTTC
NA	once	TRBV11-3	TRBJ1-5	CASPTGGYSNQPQHF	TGTGCCAGCCCGACGGGGGGATATAGCAATCAGCCCCAGCATTTT
NA	once	TRBV30	TRBJ1-2	CAWGKGGANYGYTF	TGTGCCTGGGGTAAGGGAGGGGCGAACTATGGCTACACCTTC
TRBD1	NA	TRBV10-2	TRBJ1-1	CASSVRTGGRNTEAFF	TGCGCCAGCAGCGTCCGGACAGGGGGCCGGAACACTGAAGCTTTCTTT
TRBD2	NA	TRBV7-6	TRBJ2-1	CASSLLGASGIGSEQFF	TGTGCCAGCAGCTTATTAGGTGCTAGCGGGATCGGAAGTGAGCAGTTCTTC
TRBD1	NA	TRBV2	TRBJ1-2	CASSGQGDGYTF	TGTGCCAGCTCGGGGCAGGGGGATGGCTACACCTTC
NA	few	TRBV6-5	TRBJ2-7	CASKRQDYEQYF	TGTGCCAGCAAGCGACAGGACTACGAGCAGTACTTC
TRBD1	few	TRBV10-2	TRBJ2-1	CASSEQGAINEQFF	TGCGCCAGCAGTGAGCAGGGGGCGATAAATGAGCAGTTCTTC
NA	NA	TRBV28	TRBJ1-1	CASTGGGRLNTEAFF	TGTGCCAGCACGGGGGGAGGGAGATTGAACACTGAAGCTTTCTTT
NA	NA	TRBV4-3	TRBJ1-5	CASSPAAGLGQPQHF	TGCGCCAGCAGCCCTGCCGCAGGGTTGGGGCAGCCCCAGCATTTT
NA	NA	TRBV7-2	TRBJ1-5	CASSLGGLYSNQPQHF	TGTGCCAGCAGCTTAGGAGGGTTGTATAGCAATCAGCCCCAGCATTTT